Presented here are 25 T cell receptor beta chains from one specimen sequenced in a study of beta chain features in type 1 diabetes (dated by TCRdb to the late 2010s). Results the study describes overall, beyond this receptor: Type 1 diabetes patients showed a moderate but significant shortening of TCRB CDR3 length in all four CD4+ subsets.

Libraries were prepared through the immunoSEQ multiplex PCR assay. The High Capacity cDNA Reverse Transcription Kit was used to reverse transcribe all of the isolated RNA, meaning that expressed TCRB transcripts were what got sequenced. TCRdb's version of the immuneACCESS table is confined to in-frame rearrangements and falls short of the full clone set. An unresolved V gene accounts for under half of the shortfall where checked; the remainder is of unknown origin. Within this sample are 680,000 or so clones, with roughly an eighth of them counted one time only. The ten largest account for roughly 0.022% of the sample. The antigens these receptors bind are not known. Sequencing input: naive CD4+ T cells from blood. Interpreted using the paper, the cell subset or site label stands for: true naive CD4+ T cells. These receptors came from a man between 18 and 29 years old with type 1 diabetes.

This chain links TRBV29-1 with TRBJ2-1; no reliable D call. The CDR3 runs 11 residues. CDR1 is SQVTM, CDR2 ANQGSEA, per germline. V lost 6 bases to trimming and J lost 7 bases, with 10 bases between them. CDR3 sequence: CSVWAVNEQFF. Written as DNA, the CDR3 is TGCAGCGTCTGGGCCGTAAATGAGCAGTTCTTC.

Note on this clone: Other DNA sequences in the same sample also yield this CDR3. This chain connects TRBV2 to TRBJ2-5, with D possibly matching TRBD2 (6 bases). CDR3 size: 12 residues. With 4 bases removed from V and 4 bases from J, the gap between germline ends came to 7 bases. From germline, CDR1 is SNHLY and CDR2 FYNNEI. The CDR3 spells CASSVGGETQYF. The CDR3 region has the DNA TGTGCCAGCAGTGTGGGGGGAGAGACCCAGTACTTC.

This clone was found a few times. The chain is built from TRBV25-1 and TRBJ1-1; 8 bases line up with TRBD1. The CDR3 has 12 residues. CDR1 is MGHDK and CDR2 is SYGVNS in the germline V gene. Trimming at V came to 7 bases and at J to 5 bases, leaving 3 bases not matched to a gene. The CDR3 bases are TGTGCCAGCACCAACAGGGGGACTGAAGCTTTCTTT. Encoded protein: CASTNRGTEAFF. The full variable domain, its missing parts supplied by reference TRBV25-1 and TRBJ1-1, is EADIYQTPRYLVIGTGKKITLECSQTMGHDKMYWYQQDPGMELHLIHYSYGVNSTEKGDLSSESTVSRIRTEHFPLTLESARPSHTSQYLCASTNRGTEAFFGQGTRLTVV.

The chain is built from TRBV18 and TRBJ2-5, with D possibly TRBD1 on 5 matching bases. Germline-derived CDR1 and CDR2 are KGHSH and LQKENI. This CDR3 is built from 15 residues. Trimming removed 3 bases from V and 5 bases from J, with 16 bases in between. The CDR3, as DNA: TGTGCCAGCTCACCTCAGCAGGGTCATCGGGAGACCCAGTACTTC. This codes for CASSPQQGHRETQYF.

This chain joins TRBV30 and TRBJ1-2, with D tentatively TRBD1 (5 bases). CDR3 length equals 13 residues. Germline CDR1 reads GTSNPN; CDR2 reads SVGIG (reference sequence). V lost 3 bases and J 6 bases, leaving 14 bases between the germline ends. The CDR3 bases are TGTGCCTGGAGACGTCTGGGGGAGAATGGCTACACCTTC. It codes for CAWRRLGENGYTF. Full variable domain (missing parts from reference TRBV30 and TRBJ1-2): SQTIHQWPATLVQPVGSPLSLECTVEGTSNPNLYWYRQAAGRGLQLLFYSVGIGQISSEVPQNLSASRPQDRQFILSSKKLLLSDSGFYLCAWRRLGENGYTFGSGTRLTVV.

This clone was found a few times. The J gene is TRBJ1-5, the V gene TRBV10-3; D is possibly TRBD1 (5 bases). This CDR3 is 15 amino acids long. Germline V gives CDR1 ENHRY, CDR2 SYGVKD. V was trimmed by 10 bases and J by 2 bases, leaving 18 bases between them. The DNA of the CDR3 is TGTGCCACGATGGCGGGGGGGATAGGCAATCAGCCCCAGCATTTT. Amino acids: CATMAGGIGNQPQHF.

This clone was seen more than once but under ten times. V is TRBV9 and J is TRBJ2-5; no reliable D call. The CDR3 consists of 15 residues. V was clipped by 3 bases and J by 4 bases, with 16 bases between them. CDR1 is SGDLS and CDR2 is YYNGEE in the germline V gene. DNA for the CDR3: TGTGCCAGCAGCGCCCTTTTGGGGTCGGTAGAGACCCAGTACTTC. Residues: CASSALLGSVETQYF. The variable domain in full, completed from reference TRBV9 and TRBJ2-5, reads DSGVTQTPKHLITATGQRVTLRCSPRSGDLSVYWYQQSLDQGLQFLIQYYNGEERAKGNILERFSAQQFPDLHSELNLSSLELGDSALYFCASSALLGSVETQYFGPGTRLLVL.

This clone was observed a few times. This chain uses TRBV5-6 with TRBJ1-1; 8 nucleotides agree with TRBD1. Germline-derived CDR1 and CDR2 are SGHDT and YYEEEE. V lost 2 bases, J lost 4 bases, and 4 bases stayed unmatched. The length of the CDR3 is 14 residues. This CDR3 is CASSFLDRATEAFF. The CDR3 DNA reads as TGTGCCAGCAGCTTCCTGGACAGGGCCACTGAAGCTTTCTTT.

The J gene is TRBJ1-1, the V gene TRBV18; no definite D call. The CDR3 is 15 amino acids. The germline V and J ends were trimmed by 3 bases and 5 bases, with 16 bases remaining between them. Germline V gene sequence: CDR1 KGHSH, CDR2 LQKENI. The CDR3 DNA follows: TGTGCCAGCTCACCGAAGAGTAACGGGCAGACTGAAGCTTTCTTT. Translating it yields CASSPKSNGQTEAFF.

The chain is built from TRBV30 and TRBJ2-3, with unresolved D. The CDR3 has 14 residues. Germline CDR1 reads GTSNPN; CDR2 reads SVGIG (reference sequence). Trimming shortened V by 0 bases and J by 5 bases, and 12 bases separated the two germline ends. The CDR3 coding sequence is TGTGCCTGGAGTGTACTCGCGCGCAGAGATACGCAGTATTTT. Translating gives CAWSVLARRDTQYF.

Remarks on this clone: Its ends do not fully match the called genes, so a read error is possible. V is TRBV6-1 and J is TRBJ2-7, with a weak D call TRBD1 (5 bases). CDR1 MNHNS and CDR2 SASEGT come from the germline V gene. The CDR3 runs to 11 residues. The CDR3 DNA is TGTGCCAGCAGCGATGACAGTTTGGGTGACTTC. Translation gives CASSDDSLGDF.

This clone was detected a few times. The V call is TRBV5-1, the J call TRBJ1-1, with unresolved D. The CDR3 sequence is 16 residues long. The germline gives CDR1 SGHRS, CDR2 YFSETQ. Trimming pared 0 bases from V and 6 bases from J, leaving 18 bases between. The CDR3 loop is CASSLAPGTSTPEAFF. CDR3 sequence (DNA): TGCGCCAGCAGCTTGGCACCGGGAACCTCTACGCCTGAAGCTTTCTTT. The full variable domain, its missing parts supplied by reference TRBV5-1 and TRBJ1-1, is KAGVTQTPRYLIKTRGQQVTLSCSPISGHRSVSWYQQTPGQGLQFLFEYFSETQRNKGNFPGRFSGRQFSNSRSEMNVSTLELGDSALYLCASSLAPGTSTPEAFFGQGTRLTVV.

The J gene is TRBJ1-2, the V gene TRBV25-1; 7 nucleotides line up with TRBD1. Germline CDR1 MGHDK, CDR2 SYGVNS. The CDR3 covers 17 residues. The V segment lost 2 bases and the J segment 2 bases; nucleotides outside the gene matches: 11. The DNA for the CDR3 is TGTGCCAGCAGTGAACTTTCCGAGATGACAGGGAACTATGGCTACACCTTC. It yields the protein CASSELSEMTGNYGYTF.

Comments on this clone: This sample also contains other DNA sequences that code for the same CDR3. This chain joins TRBV9 and TRBJ2-3; the D is unclear. The ends were cut back, 3 bases at V and 2 bases at J, with 4 bases in the middle. CDR1 is SGDLS and CDR2 is YYNGEE in the germline V gene. This CDR3 contains 12 residues. Here the CDR3 DNA reads TGTGCCAGCAGCGCCAACACAGATACGCAGTATTTT. It specifies CASSANTDTQYF.

Comments on this clone: Additional DNA sequences in this sample encode the identical CDR3. This sequence joins TRBV6-5 and TRBJ1-1; D gene uncertain. Trimming took off 0 bases at V and 0 bases at J, with 2 bases between the two ends. CDR1 is MNHEY, CDR2 SVGAGI, per germline. The CDR3 length is 13 residues. The CDR3 spells CASSYSVNTEAFF. For the CDR3, the DNA is TGTGCCAGCAGTTACTCTGTGAACACTGAAGCTTTCTTT.

V and J are TRBV11-2 and TRBJ2-5; D is unresolved. CDR3 size: 13 residues. CDR1 is SGHAT and CDR2 is FQNNGV in the germline V gene. Trimming removed 4 bases from V and 3 bases from J, with 9 bases in between. CDR3 residues: CASSSGREETQYF. The CDR3 DNA is TGTGCCAGCAGCTCCGGTAGGGAAGAGACCCAGTACTTC.

This clone was seen a few times. The sample has other DNA sequences that encode this CDR3 too. This rearrangement joins TRBV29-1 to TRBJ1-3; D is uncertain. The CDR3 has 12 amino acids. Trimming pared 6 bases from V and 4 bases from J, leaving 10 bases between. The germline V gene encodes CDR1 SQVTM and CDR2 ANQGSEA. The CDR3 bases are TGCAGCGTCGGCACAGCAGGAAACACCATATATTTT. Translating gives CSVGTAGNTIYF.

The CDR3 coding sequence is TGTGCCAGCAGCTTAAAGAGCGATCAGCCCCAGCATTTT. Its translation is CASSLKSDQPQHF. This sequence joins TRBV7-2 and TRBJ1-5; D gene unclear. The length of the CDR3 is 13 residues. The germline V and J ends were trimmed by 2 bases and 5 bases, with 7 bases remaining between them. Germline CDR1 and CDR2: SGHTA and FQGNSA.

This clone was counted only a few times. This chain connects TRBV2 to TRBJ2-3; no definite D call. Germline CDR1 is SNHLY and CDR2 is FYNNEI. The CDR3 has 16 residues. V was shortened by 4 bases and J by 3 bases, with 17 bases between the two germline ends. This CDR3 reads CASSVRWAALTDTQYF. The CDR3, as DNA: TGTGCCAGCAGTGTCCGGTGGGCAGCATTAACAGATACGCAGTATTTT.

For this clone: The sample contains more than one DNA sequence encoding this CDR3. The genes are TRBV12-5 and TRBJ1-1; D unresolved. Per germline, CDR1 LGHNT and CDR2 FRNRAP. Trimming pared 3 bases from V and 2 bases from J, leaving 4 bases between. The CDR3 extends over 12 amino acids. This CDR3 reads CASGFVNTEAFF. CDR3 DNA: TGTGCTAGTGGTTTCGTAAACACTGAAGCTTTCTTT.

This chain links TRBV7-2 with TRBJ2-6, with 8 bases identical to TRBD1. CDR3 length: 18 amino acids. Germline values: CDR1 SGHTA, CDR2 FQGNSA. Trimming at V came to 3 bases and at J to 2 bases, leaving 9 bases not matched to a gene. CDR3 nucleotide sequence: TGTGCCAGCAGCTTTATGACAGGGGAAGGGGCTGGGGCCAACGTCCTGACTTTC. This sequence encodes CASSFMTGEGAGANVLTF.

The rearrangement uses TRBV7-3 and TRBJ1-4, with D maybe TRBD1 (5 bases). Trimming removed 2 bases from V and 0 bases from J, with 7 bases in between. The length of the CDR3 is 15 residues. CDR1 SGHTA and CDR2 FQGTGA come from the germline V gene. The CDR3 region has the DNA TGTGCCAGCAGCTTACGGGGGGCAACTAATGAAAAACTGTTTTTT. Translated, it gives CASSLRGATNEKLFF.

The chain joins TRBV19 to TRBJ2-1; D gene ambiguous. Trimming took off 1 base at V and 5 bases at J, with 9 bases between the two ends. This CDR3 spans 14 amino acids. Germline V CDR1 and CDR2: LNHDA, SQIVND (reference sequence). CDR3 amino acids: CASSIGRGNNEQFF. The CDR3 region has the DNA TGTGCCAGTAGTATAGGAAGAGGTAACAATGAGCAGTTCTTC.

A few counts support this clone. The chain links TRBV4-2 to TRBJ2-3; tentative D call: TRBD2 (7 bases). CDR1 and CDR2 (germline): LGHNA, YNFKEQ. This CDR3 region has 14 residues. Deletions cut 5 bases from V and 6 bases from J, with 15 bases between. Here the CDR3 reads CASSSRGAGDTQYF. The CDR3 nucleotides read TGTGCCAGCAGCTCCCGGGGGGCAGGGGATACGCAGTATTTT.

The CDR3 nucleotides read TGTGCCAGCTCACCACCATCCGGGAACACCGGGGAGCTGTTTTTT. Amino acid sequence: CASSPPSGNTGELFF. The chain joins TRBV18 to TRBJ2-2; D is undetermined. The V and J ends lost 0 bases and 1 base respectively, with 6 bases between them. This CDR3 contains 15 residues. Germline CDR1 is KGHSH and CDR2 is LQKENI.